The 6 T cell receptor beta chains below come from one sample, sequenced in a study of blood T cell repertoires in COVID-19. TCRdb keeps only in-frame clones here, not all; method: immunoSEQ multiplex PCR. The sample lists 15,000 to 17,000 clones, 82% occurring once. The material sequenced was peripheral blood. The receptors come from a man of 80 years or more with active or convalescent COVID-19.

This clone appeared a few times. The V call is TRBV11-2, the J call TRBJ1-2; 7 positions agree with TRBD1. The germline V gene has CDR1 SGHAT and CDR2 FQNNGV. The CDR3 length is 16 residues. J was trimmed by 7 bases and V by 0 bases; bases with no gene match: 11. The CDR3 loop reads CASSLDGQAPLSGYTF. CDR3 nucleotides: TGTGCCAGCAGCTTAGACGGACAGGCCCCTTTGAGTGGCTACACCTTC.

V and J are TRBV10-3 and TRBJ2-1; a weak D match, TRBD1 (6 bases). V was shortened by 2 bases and J by 10 bases, with 21 bases between the two germline ends. Germline V gene lookup returns CDR1 ENHRY and CDR2 SYGVKD. The CDR3 extends over 16 amino acids. DNA for the CDR3: TGTGCCATCAGTGAGGGGGATCTGACAGGCCCCCGAGAGCAGTTCTTC. It is translated as CAISEGDLTGPREQFF.

The V gene is TRBV29-1, the J gene TRBJ2-1; perhaps TRBD2 as D (6 bases). V dropped 8 bases and J dropped 14 bases, with 13 bases sitting between them. CDR1 and CDR2 (germline): SQVTM, ANQGSEA. The CDR3 has 9 amino acids. This chain's CDR3 is CSPGTPKFF. CDR3 coding DNA: TGCAGCCCAGGGACTCCGAAGTTCTTC.

CDR3 in amino acids: CASTPISGFRGSPLHF. CDR3 sequence (DNA): TGTGCCAGCACCCCGATCTCAGGCTTCCGGGGTTCACCCCTCCACTTT. V is TRBV7-2 and J is TRBJ1-6; D unresolved. The germline V gene has CDR1 SGHTA and CDR2 FQGNSA. Trimming stripped 7 bases from V and 9 bases from J, with 22 bases between. The length of the CDR3 is 16 residues.

J is TRBJ2-4 and V is TRBV4-3, with 13 bases aligning to TRBD2. The CDR3 is 13 amino acids. Germline CDR1 is LGHNA and CDR2 is YSLEER. J gave up 13 bases and V 6 bases, and 6 bases lay outside the gene matches. CDR3 sequence reads: CASSWGLAGSQYF. For the CDR3, the DNA is TGCGCCAGCAGTTGGGGACTAGCGGGGTCCCAGTACTTC.

This clone was counted between two and nine times. The V and J genes are TRBV5-1 and TRBJ2-1; TRBD2 aligns across 9 bases. The CDR3 contains 16 residues. In germline, CDR1 is SGHRS, CDR2 YFSETQ. V was pared by 4 bases and J by 2 bases, with 7 bases of the junction left unmatched. The DNA for the CDR3 is TGCGCCAGCAGCATGATGACTAGCGGAGCCTACAATGAGCAGTTCTTC. Translated: CASSMMTSGAYNEQFF.